The 12 T cell receptor beta chains below come from one sample, sequenced in a study of T-cell reconstitution after alpha-beta-depleted transplantation in children. TCRbeta library construction was performed incorporating unique molecular identifiers. Using its own MiXCR run on the PCR reads, TCRdb lists one record per CDR3 protein. In the table there are about 360,000 distinct CDR3 sequences, 13% of which are singletons. Sequencing was performed on PBMCs, taken from the stem cell graft. All receptors derive from a human donor who donated a stem cell graft to a child with Fanconi anemia.

V usage is TRBV6-1 and J usage is TRBJ1-2; D is possibly TRBD1 (5 bases). The CDR3 contains 14 residues. CDR1 is MNHNS, CDR2 SASEGT, per germline. V lost 6 bases and J lost 5, with 16 bases in between. For the CDR3, the DNA is TGTGCCAGCAGCCGAGGGACGGAAGAATATGGCTACACCTTC. Translation gives CASSRGTEEYGYTF.

The gene calls are TRBV5-5 and TRBJ2-2; D gene uncertain. The V end lost 1 base, the J end lost 1 base, and 5 bases lay between the germline ends. The CDR3 runs to 14 residues. Germline V CDR1 and CDR2: SGHKS, YYEKEE (reference sequence). The CDR3 region has the DNA TGTGCCAGCAGCTTGCACCAGAACACCGGGGAGCTGTTTTTT. It yields the protein CASSLHQNTGELFF.

The chain uses TRBV12-3 or TRBV12-4 and TRBJ2-2; the D gene could be TRBD1 or TRBD2 (6 bases each). Trimming shortened V by 8 bases and J by 6 bases, and 16 bases separated the two germline ends. The CDR3 consists of 14 residues. CDR3 in amino acids: CASRQEGFAGELFF. The CDR3 coding sequence is TGTGCCAGCCGACAGGAGGGATTCGCCGGGGAGCTGTTTTTT.

This clonotype turned up a few times. The rearrangement links TRBV10-2 to TRBJ2-5; D is tentatively TRBD1 or TRBD2 (6 bases each). V was trimmed by 3 bases and J by 4 bases, leaving 12 bases between them. The CDR3 has 14 residues. CDR1 is WSHSY and CDR2 is SAAADI in the germline V gene. The CDR3 reads CASSDWGASETQYF. For the CDR3, the DNA is TGCGCCAGCAGTGATTGGGGGGCATCAGAGACCCAGTACTTC.

The sample holds one count of this clonotype. V usage is TRBV7-8 and J usage is TRBJ2-5; D may be TRBD2 (6 bases). CDR1 and CDR2 (germline): SGHVS, FQNEAQ. The CDR3 length is 15 residues. With 5 bases removed from V and 5 bases from J, the gap between germline ends came to 18 bases. This CDR3 reads CASSPGDSRWETQYF. The CDR3 nucleotides are TGTGCCAGCAGCCCCGGGGACTCCCGATGGGAGACCCAGTACTTC.

The rearrangement links TRBV5-1 to TRBJ1-1, with D unresolved. The CDR3 sequence is 13 residues long. Germline CDR1 SGHRS, CDR2 YFSETQ. V was cut by 1 base and J by 4 bases, with 8 bases left in between. This CDR3 is CASSLKGSTEAFF. DNA of the CDR3: TGCGCCAGCAGCTTGAAGGGCTCCACTGAAGCTTTCTTT.

V gene TRBV4-2 combines with J gene TRBJ2-1, with D perhaps matching TRBD2 (6 bases). The CDR3 totals 16 residues. Germline CDR1 and CDR2: LGHNA and YNFKEQ. V was trimmed by 1 base and J by 7 bases, leaving 17 bases between them. The CDR3 DNA is TGTGCCAGCAGCCAAGGGCATGCCCTACGGGGGAATGAGCAGTTCTTC. Encoded protein: CASSQGHALRGNEQFF.

This clonotype was seen only a few times. V usage is TRBV7-3 and J usage is TRBJ2-1; unclear D gene. Germline CDR1 reads SGHTA; CDR2 reads FQGTGA. V shed 0 bases and J shed 1 base, with 10 bases lying between them. The CDR3 is 16 amino acids. The CDR3 sequence: CASSLTIGTSYNEQFF. In nucleotides, the CDR3 is TGTGCCAGCAGCTTAACGATAGGAACGTCCTACAATGAGCAGTTCTTC.

The chain joins TRBV18 to TRBJ1-5, with 9 bases lining up with TRBD1. V trimming: 3 bases; J trimming: 5 bases; junction bases outside the gene matches: 5. Germline CDR1 is KGHSH and CDR2 is LQKENI. This CDR3 spans 15 amino acids. DNA for the CDR3: TGTGCCAGCTCACCCGGGGACAGGGTCGATCAGCCCCAGCATTTT. It translates to CASSPGDRVDQPQHF.

This clonotype has a count of ten or more. The chain is built from TRBV7-9 and TRBJ2-2; D remains unclear. The CDR3 is 13 amino acids. Trimming shortened V by 5 bases and J by 5 bases, and 9 bases separated the two germline ends. Germline assignment: CDR1 SEHNR and CDR2 FQNEAQ (reference sequence). CDR3 nucleotides: TGTGCCAGCAGCCGGACCCAGACCGGGGAGCTGTTTTTT. This sequence encodes CASSRTQTGELFF. The full variable domain, rest sourced from reference TRBV7-9 and TRBJ2-2, is DTGVSQNPRHKITKRGQNVTFRCDPISEHNRLYWYRQTLGQGPEFLTYFQNEAQLEKSRLLSDRFSAERPKGSFSTLEIQRTEQGDSAMYLCASSRTQTGELFFGEGSRLTVL.

This clonotype was recorded many times. The gene calls are TRBV2 and TRBJ1-4; D ambiguous. Germline loops: CDR1 SNHLY, CDR2 FYNNEI. The germline V and J ends were trimmed by 1 base and 11 bases, with 14 bases remaining between them. This CDR3 region has 14 residues. Here the CDR3 DNA reads TGTGCCAGCAGTGAAGTGCGGGGAATTGGGAAACTGTTTTTT. As protein: CASSEVRGIGKLFF.

This clonotype was detected only once. CDR3 sequence reads: CASRDPRNTIYF. The CDR3 region has the DNA TGTGCCAGCAGGGACCCCCGAAACACCATATATTTT. This chain joins TRBV7-2 and TRBJ1-3, with D unresolved. The length of the CDR3 is 12 residues. V lost 6 bases and J 5 bases, leaving 8 bases between the germline ends. Germline CDR1 is SGHTA and CDR2 is FQGNSA.